This record concerns one TCR beta chain sequence. Its antigen remains unidentified. The data originate from a study of graft-versus-host responses after intestinal transplantation. The wider study: Following induction with anti-thymocyte globulin, all recipients were given tacrolimus and steroids for about three years. Overall study findings and caveats: Across patients carrying graft-donor T cell macrochimerism, allografts held high graft-versus-host to host-versus-graft clonal ratios. Declining HvG levels early post-transplant were linked to peak circulating GvH clone levels. Researchers found GvH clones in recipient marrow, and some showed up first in ileum or blood.

CDR1 and CDR2 from the germline V gene are MNHEY and SVGAGI. This CDR3 has 13 residues. Between the trimmed V and J ends, which lost 7 bases and 5 bases, there was a span of 14 bases. TCRdb keeps only in-frame clones here, not all; method: immunoSEQ multiplex PCR. This table has about 85,000 clones, 80% to 95% appearing once. This sample comprised unstimulated CD8+ T cells sorted from spleen or lymph node cells, obtained before transplant. The receptor was derived from a human donor who was the organ donor for an intestinal transplant. J is TRBJ1-1 and V is TRBV6-5; the D gene is possibly TRBD1 (5 bases). The CDR3 loop reads CASIPGGRTEAFF. DNA of the CDR3: TGTGCCAGCATCCCCGGGGGTAGAACTGAAGCTTTCTTT.